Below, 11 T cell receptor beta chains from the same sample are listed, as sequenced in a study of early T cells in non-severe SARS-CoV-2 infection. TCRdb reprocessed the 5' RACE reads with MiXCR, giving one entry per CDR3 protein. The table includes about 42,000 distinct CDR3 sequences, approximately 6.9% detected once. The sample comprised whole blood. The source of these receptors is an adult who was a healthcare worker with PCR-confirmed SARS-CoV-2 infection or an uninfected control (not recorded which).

The CDR3 DNA follows: TGCGCCAGCAGCCAAAATCAGGGGGCGCGCTATGGCTACACCTTC. Its protein is CASSQNQGARYGYTF. The chain has TRBV4-1 and TRBJ1-2; 8 bases fit TRBD1. This CDR3 spans 15 amino acids. J gave up 4 bases and V 2 bases, and 6 bases lay outside the gene matches. Germline V CDR1 and CDR2: MGHRA, YSYEKL.

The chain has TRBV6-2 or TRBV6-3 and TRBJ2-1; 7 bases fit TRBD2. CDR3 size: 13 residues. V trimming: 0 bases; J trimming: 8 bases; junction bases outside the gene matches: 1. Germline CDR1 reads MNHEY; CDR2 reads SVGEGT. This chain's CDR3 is CASSYSSGDEQFF. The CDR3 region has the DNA TGTGCCAGCAGTTACTCGAGCGGGGATGAGCAGTTCTTC.

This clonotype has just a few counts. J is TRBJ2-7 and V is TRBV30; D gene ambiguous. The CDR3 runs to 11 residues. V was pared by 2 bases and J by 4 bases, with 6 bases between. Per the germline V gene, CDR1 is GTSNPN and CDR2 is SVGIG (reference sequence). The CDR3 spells CAWSNSYEQYF. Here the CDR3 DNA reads TGTGCCTGGAGTAACAGTTACGAGCAGTACTTC.

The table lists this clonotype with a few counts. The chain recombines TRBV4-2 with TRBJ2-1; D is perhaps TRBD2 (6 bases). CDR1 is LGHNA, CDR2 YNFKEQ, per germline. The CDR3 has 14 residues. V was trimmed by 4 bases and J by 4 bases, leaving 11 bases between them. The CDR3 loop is CASSPGTQYNEQFF. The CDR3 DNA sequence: TGTGCCAGCAGCCCTGGGACTCAATACAATGAGCAGTTCTTC.

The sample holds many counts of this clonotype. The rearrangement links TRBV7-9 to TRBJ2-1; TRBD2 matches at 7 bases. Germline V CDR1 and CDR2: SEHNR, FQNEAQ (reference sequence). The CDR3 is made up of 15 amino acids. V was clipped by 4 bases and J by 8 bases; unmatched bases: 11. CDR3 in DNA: TGTGCCAGCAGCTCAGTACCTGGGGGGGGTCATGAGCAGTTCTTC. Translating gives CASSSVPGGGHEQFF.

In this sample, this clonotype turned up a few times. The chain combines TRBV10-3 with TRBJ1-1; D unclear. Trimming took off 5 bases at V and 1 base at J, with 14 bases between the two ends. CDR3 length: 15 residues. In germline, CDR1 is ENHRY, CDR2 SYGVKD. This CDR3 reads CAISRMLGENTEAFF. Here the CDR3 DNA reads TGTGCCATCAGTCGGATGCTGGGCGAGAACACTGAAGCTTTCTTT.

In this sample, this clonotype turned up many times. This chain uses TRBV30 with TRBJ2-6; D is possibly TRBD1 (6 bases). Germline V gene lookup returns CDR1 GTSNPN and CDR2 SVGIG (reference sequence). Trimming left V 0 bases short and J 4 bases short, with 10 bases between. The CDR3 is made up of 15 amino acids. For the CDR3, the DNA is TGTGCCTGGAGTGTGGTGGGGGCCGGGGCCAACGTCCTGACTTTC. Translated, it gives CAWSVVGAGANVLTF.

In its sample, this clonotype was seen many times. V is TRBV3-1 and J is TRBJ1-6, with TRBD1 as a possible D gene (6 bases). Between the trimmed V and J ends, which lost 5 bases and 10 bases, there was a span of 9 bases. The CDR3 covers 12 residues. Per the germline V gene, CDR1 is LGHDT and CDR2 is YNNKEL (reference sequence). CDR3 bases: TGTGCCAGCAGCGCCAGGGGCTCACCCCTCCACTTT. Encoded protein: CASSARGSPLHF.

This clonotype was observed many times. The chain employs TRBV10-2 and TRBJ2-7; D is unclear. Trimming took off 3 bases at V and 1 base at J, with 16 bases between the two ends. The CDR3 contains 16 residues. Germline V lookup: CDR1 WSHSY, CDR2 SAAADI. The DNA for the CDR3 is TGCGCCAGCAGTGACCCTGAGTGGAGAATTTCCTACGAGCAGTACTTC. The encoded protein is CASSDPEWRISYEQYF.

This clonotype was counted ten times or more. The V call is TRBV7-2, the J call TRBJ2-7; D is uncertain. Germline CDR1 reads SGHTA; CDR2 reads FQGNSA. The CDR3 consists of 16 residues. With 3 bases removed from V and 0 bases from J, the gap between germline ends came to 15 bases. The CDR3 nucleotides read TGTGCCAGCAGCTTCCTAGACACCACCCCCTCCTACGAGCAGTACTTC. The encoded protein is CASSFLDTTPSYEQYF. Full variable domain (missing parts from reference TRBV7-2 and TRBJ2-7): GAGVSQSPSNKVTEKGKDVELRCDPISGHTALYWYRQSLGQGLEFLIYFQGNSAPDKSGLPSDRFSAERTGGSVSTLTIQRTQQEDSAVYLCASSFLDTTPSYEQYFGPGTRLTVT.

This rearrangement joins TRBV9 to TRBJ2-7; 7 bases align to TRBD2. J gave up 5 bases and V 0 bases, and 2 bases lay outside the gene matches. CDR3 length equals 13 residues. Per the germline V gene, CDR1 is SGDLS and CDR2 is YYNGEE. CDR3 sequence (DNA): TGTGCCAGCAGCGTAGCGGGGGGAAACGAGCAGTACTTC. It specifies CASSVAGGNEQYF.